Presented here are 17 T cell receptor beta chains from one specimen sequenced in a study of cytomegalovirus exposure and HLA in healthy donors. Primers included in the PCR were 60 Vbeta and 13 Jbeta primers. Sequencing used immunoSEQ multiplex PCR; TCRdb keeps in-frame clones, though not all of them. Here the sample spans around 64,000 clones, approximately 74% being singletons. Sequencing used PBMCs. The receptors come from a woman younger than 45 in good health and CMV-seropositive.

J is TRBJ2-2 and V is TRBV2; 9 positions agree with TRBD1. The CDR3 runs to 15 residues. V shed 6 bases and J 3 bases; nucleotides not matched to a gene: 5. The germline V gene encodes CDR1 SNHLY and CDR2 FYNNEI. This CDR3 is CASRGTGRDTGELFF. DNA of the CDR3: TGTGCCAGCAGGGGGACAGGGAGAGACACCGGGGAGCTGTTTTTT.

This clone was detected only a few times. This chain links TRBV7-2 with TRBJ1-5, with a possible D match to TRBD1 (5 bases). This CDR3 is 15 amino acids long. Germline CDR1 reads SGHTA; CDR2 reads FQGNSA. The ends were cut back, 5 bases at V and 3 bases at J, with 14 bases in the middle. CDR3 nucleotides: TGTGCCAGCAGCCAGGGACTCGTGCTCAATCAGCCCCAGCATTTT. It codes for CASSQGLVLNQPQHF.

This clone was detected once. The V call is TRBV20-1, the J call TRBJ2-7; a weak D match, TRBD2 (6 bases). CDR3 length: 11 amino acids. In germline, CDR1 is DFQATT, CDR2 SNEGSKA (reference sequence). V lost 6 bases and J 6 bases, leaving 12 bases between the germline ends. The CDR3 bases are TGCAGTGCCCGACTAGTTCTCGAGCAGTACTTC. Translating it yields CSARLVLEQYF.

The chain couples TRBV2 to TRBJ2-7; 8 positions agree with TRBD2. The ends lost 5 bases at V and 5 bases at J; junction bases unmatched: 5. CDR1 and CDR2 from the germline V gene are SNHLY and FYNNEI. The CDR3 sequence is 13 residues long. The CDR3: CASSLGGVNEQYF. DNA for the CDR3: TGTGCCAGCAGTCTCGGGGGGGTCAACGAGCAGTACTTC.

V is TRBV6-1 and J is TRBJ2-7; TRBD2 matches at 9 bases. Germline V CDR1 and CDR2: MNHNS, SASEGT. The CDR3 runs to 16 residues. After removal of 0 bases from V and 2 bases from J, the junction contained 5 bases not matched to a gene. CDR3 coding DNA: TGTGCCAGCAGTGAAGCGCCGGCTAGCGGGACCTACGAGCAGTACTTC. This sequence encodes CASSEAPASGTYEQYF.

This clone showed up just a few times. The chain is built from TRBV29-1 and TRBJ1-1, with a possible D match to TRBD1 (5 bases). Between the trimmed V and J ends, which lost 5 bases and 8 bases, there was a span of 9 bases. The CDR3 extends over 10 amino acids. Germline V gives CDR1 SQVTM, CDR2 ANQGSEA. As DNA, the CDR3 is TGCAGCGTTCAACAGGTCGAAGCTTTCTTT. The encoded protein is CSVQQVEAFF.

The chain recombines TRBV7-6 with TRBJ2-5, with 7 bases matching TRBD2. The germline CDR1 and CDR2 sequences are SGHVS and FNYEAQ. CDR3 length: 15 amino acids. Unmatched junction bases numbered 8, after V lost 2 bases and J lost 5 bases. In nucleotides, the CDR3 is TGTGCCAGCAGCTTAAGTGGACTAGTGTACGAGACCCAGTACTTC. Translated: CASSLSGLVYETQYF.

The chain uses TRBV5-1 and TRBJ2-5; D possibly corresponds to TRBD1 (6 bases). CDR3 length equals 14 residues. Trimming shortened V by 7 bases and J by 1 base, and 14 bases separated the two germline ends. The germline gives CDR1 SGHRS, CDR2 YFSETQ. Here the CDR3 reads CASRQAPPQETQYF. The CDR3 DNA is TGCGCCAGCCGACAGGCCCCCCCCCAAGAGACCCAGTACTTC.

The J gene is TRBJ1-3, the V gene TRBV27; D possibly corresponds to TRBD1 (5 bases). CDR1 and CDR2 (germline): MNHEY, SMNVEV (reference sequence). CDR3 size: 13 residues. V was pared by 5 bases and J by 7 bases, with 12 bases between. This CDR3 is CASSPAGGNTIYF. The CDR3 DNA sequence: TGTGCCAGCAGTCCAGCGGGGGGTAACACCATATATTTT.

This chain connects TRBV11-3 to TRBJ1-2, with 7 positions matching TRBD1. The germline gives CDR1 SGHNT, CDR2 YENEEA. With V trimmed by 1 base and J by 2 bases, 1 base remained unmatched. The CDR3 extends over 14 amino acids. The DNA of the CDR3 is TGTGCCAGCAGCTTAGGGACAGGAAACTATGGCTACACCTTC. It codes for CASSLGTGNYGYTF.

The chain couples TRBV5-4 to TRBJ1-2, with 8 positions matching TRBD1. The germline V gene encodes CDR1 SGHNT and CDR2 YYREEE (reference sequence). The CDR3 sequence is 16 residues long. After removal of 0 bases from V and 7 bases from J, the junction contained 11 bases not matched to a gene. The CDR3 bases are TGTGCCAGCAGCTTGGACATTTCGACGACAGGGGTTGGCTACACCTTC. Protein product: CASSLDISTTGVGYTF.

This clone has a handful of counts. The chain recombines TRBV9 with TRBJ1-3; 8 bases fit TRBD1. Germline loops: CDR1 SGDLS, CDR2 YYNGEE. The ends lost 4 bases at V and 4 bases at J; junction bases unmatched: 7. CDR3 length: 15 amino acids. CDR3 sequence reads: CASSPRQGNGNTIYF. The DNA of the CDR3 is TGTGCCAGCAGCCCTCGACAGGGGAACGGAAACACCATATATTTT.

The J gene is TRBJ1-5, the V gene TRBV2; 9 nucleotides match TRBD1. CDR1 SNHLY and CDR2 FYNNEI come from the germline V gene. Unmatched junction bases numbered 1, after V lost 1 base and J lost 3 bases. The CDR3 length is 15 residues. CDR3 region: CASSEGQGDNQPQHF. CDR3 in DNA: TGTGCCAGCAGTGAAGGACAGGGGGACAATCAGCCCCAGCATTTT.

This chain's CDR3 is CSAPTGAEQFF. The CDR3 DNA follows: TGCAGTGCCCCTACAGGAGCTGAGCAGTTCTTC. V gene TRBV20-1 combines with J gene TRBJ2-1, with D maybe TRBD1 (5 bases). The CDR3 is made up of 11 amino acids. V shed 6 bases and J shed 9 bases, with 12 bases lying between them. CDR1 and CDR2 (germline): DFQATT, SNEGSKA (reference sequence).

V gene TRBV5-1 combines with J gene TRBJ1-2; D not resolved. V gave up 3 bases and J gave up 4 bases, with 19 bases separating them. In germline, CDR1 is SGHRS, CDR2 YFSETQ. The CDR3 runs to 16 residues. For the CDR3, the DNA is TGCGCCAGCAGCTCGGAGGGCAAATTCGTTACCTATGGCTACACCTTC. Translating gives CASSSEGKFVTYGYTF.

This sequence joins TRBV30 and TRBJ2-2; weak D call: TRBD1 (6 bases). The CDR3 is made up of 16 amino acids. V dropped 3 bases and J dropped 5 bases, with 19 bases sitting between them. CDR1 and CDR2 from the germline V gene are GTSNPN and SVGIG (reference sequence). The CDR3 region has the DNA TGTGCCTGGAGGGAAAAACTACAGGGAAGGACCGGGGAGCTGTTTTTT. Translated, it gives CAWREKLQGRTGELFF. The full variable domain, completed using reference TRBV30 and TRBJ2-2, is SQTIHQWPATLVQPVGSPLSLECTVEGTSNPNLYWYRQAAGRGLQLLFYSVGIGQISSEVPQNLSASRPQDRQFILSSKKLLLSDSGFYLCAWREKLQGRTGELFFGEGSRLTVL.

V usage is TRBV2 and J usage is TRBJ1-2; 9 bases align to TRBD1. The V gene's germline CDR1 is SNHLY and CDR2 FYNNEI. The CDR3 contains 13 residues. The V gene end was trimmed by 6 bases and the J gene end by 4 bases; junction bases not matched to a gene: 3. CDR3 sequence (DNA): TGTGCCAGCAGACAGGGGGCAGGCTATGGCTACACCTTC. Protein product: CASRQGAGYGYTF.